One TCR beta chain is described in this entry. Relying on iRepertoire HTBI primers and Arm-PCR of CDR3 regions, the team built TCR beta libraries. TCRdb reprocessed the multiplex PCR reads via MiXCR and lists one record per CDR3 protein. Of roughly 400,000 distinct CDR3 sequences detected, less than 20% appear once; the ten largest clones hold 20% to 25%. The data stem from a study of regulatory T cells in long-lasting Graves disease. The length of the CDR3 is 12 residues. CDR1 is SEHNR, CDR2 FQNEAQ, per germline (reference sequence). V was cut by 6 bases and J by 14 bases, with 14 bases left in between. The time point: newly diagnosed GD, antithyroid drugs for less than 3 months. TCR sequences were obtained from RNA taken from PBMCs. Separately, the same data were catalogued under a study of T cells in Graves' hyperthyroidism and ophthalmopathy.

V usage is TRBV7-9 and J usage is TRBJ1-6; D is unclear. This TCR derives from a woman aged 18-35 years with Graves disease. Source: peripheral blood mononuclear cells (PBMCs), taken at new diagnosis, from a patient treated with antithyroid drugs. CDR3 in amino acids: CASSAVEAALHF. For the CDR3, the DNA is TGTGCCAGCAGTGCCGTTGAGGCGGCCCTCCACTTT.